This T cell receptor (beta chain) emerged from a study of CD8 T cells in ankylosing spondylitis. There are a few counts of this clonotype. As yet, its antigen is unknown. Per germline, CDR1 SGHRS and CDR2 YFSETQ. The CDR3 has 14 amino acids. Trimming cost V 2 bases and J 4 bases, with 12 bases left between them. General study results and limits: Earlier authors reported some of these motif variants in reactive arthritis synovial fluid and blood. Matched synovial fluid from ankylosing spondylitis patients was reported to be enriched for disease-linked clones. The disease-linked clones had a CD8+ phenotype and low blood frequencies. Characteristic, it appeared, of ankylosing spondylitis blood was a TCR beta motif of fewer than 10 highly homologous variants.

Quantitative 5'-RACE with molecular barcodes generated TCR beta libraries. MiXCR was run by TCRdb on the 5' RACE reads, yielding one entry per CDR3 protein. The sample lists 350,000 to 550,000 distinct CDR3 sequences, more than 25% occurring once. The source material was blood, either unsorted or a sorted T cell fraction (not recorded which). The origin of this receptor is a male donor with ankylosing spondylitis. The genes are TRBV5-1 and TRBJ1-1; D is perhaps TRBD1 (5 bases). The CDR3 bases are TGCGCCAGCAGCTTTTCGCGGGGGACCACTGAAGCTTTCTTT. This encodes CASSFSRGTTEAFF.